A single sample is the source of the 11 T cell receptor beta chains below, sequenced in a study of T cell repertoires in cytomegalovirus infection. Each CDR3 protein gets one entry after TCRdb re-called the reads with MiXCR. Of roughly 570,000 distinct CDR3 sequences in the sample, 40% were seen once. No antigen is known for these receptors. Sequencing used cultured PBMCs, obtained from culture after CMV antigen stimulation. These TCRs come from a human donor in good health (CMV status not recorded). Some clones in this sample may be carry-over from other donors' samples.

The DNA of the CDR3 is TGTGCCAGCAGTACAGTACCGAACACCGGGGAGCTGTTTTTT. As protein: CASSTVPNTGELFF. The rearrangement links TRBV12-3 or TRBV12-4 to TRBJ2-2; no firm D call. V lost 5 bases and J 0 bases, leaving 7 bases between the germline ends. The CDR3 sequence is 14 residues long.

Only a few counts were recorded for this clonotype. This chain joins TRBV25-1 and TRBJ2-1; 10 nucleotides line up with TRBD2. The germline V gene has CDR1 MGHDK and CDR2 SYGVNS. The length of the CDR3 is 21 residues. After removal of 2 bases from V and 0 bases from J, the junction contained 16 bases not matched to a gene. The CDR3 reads CASSEKSGLAAYPSSYNEQFF. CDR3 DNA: TGTGCCAGCAGTGAAAAGTCTGGACTAGCGGCCTACCCGAGCTCCTACAATGAGCAGTTCTTC.

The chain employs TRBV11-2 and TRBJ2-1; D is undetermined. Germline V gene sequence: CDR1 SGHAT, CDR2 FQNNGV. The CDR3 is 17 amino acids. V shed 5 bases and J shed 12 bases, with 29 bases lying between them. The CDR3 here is CASSPTRRAHLGGGQFF. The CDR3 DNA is TGTGCCAGCAGCCCGACCCGCCGCGCCCACCTCGGCGGCGGGCAGTTCTTC. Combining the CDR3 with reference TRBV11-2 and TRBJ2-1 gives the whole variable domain EAGVAQSPRYKIIEKRQSVAFWCNPISGHATLYWYQQILGQGPKLLIQFQNNGVVDDSQLPKDRFSAERLKGVDSTLKIQPAKLEDSAVYLCASSPTRRAHLGGGQFFGPGTRLTVL.

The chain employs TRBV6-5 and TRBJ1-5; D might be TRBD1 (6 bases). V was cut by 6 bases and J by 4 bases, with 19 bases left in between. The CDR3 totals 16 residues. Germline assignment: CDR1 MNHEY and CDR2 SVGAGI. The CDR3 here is CASSQFTGSPNQPQHF. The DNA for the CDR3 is TGTGCCAGCAGCCAATTTACAGGGTCCCCTAATCAGCCCCAGCATTTT.

Here the CDR3 DNA reads TGCGCCAGCGGGCTTAGCGGTCACACCGGGGAGCTGTTTTTT. Amino acid sequence: CASGLSGHTGELFF. The chain uses TRBV4-1 and TRBJ2-2; D perhaps matches TRBD2 (6 bases). V lost 8 bases, J lost 3 bases, and 13 bases lay in between. This CDR3 contains 14 residues. Per germline, CDR1 MGHRA and CDR2 YSYEKL.

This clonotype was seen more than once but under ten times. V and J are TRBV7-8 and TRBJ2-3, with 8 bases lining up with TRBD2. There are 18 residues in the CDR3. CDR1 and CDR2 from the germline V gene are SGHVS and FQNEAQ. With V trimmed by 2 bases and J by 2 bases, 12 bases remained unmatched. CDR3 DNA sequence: TGTGCCAGCAGCTTACCCCACGGAACTAGCGGTACCACAGATACGCAGTATTTT. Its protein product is CASSLPHGTSGTTDTQYF.

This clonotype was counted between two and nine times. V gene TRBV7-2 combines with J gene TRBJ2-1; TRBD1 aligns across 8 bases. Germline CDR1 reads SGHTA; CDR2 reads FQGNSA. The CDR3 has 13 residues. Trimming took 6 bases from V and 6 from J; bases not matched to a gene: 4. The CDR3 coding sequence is TGTGCCAGCAGGGGCAGGGGGCCCAATGAGCAGTTCTTC. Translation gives CASRGRGPNEQFF.

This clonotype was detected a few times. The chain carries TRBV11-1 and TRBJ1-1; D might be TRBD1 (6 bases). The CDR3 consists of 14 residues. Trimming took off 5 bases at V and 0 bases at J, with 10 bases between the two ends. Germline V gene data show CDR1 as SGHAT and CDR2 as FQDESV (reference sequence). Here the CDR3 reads CASSPRGLNTEAFF. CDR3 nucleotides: TGTGCCAGCAGCCCCAGGGGTCTGAACACTGAAGCTTTCTTT.

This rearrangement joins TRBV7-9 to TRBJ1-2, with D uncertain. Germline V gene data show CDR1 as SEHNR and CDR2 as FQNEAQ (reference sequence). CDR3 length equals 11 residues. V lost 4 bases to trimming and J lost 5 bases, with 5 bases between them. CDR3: CASSSQYGYTF. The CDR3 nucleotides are TGTGCCAGCAGCTCTCAATATGGCTACACCTTC.

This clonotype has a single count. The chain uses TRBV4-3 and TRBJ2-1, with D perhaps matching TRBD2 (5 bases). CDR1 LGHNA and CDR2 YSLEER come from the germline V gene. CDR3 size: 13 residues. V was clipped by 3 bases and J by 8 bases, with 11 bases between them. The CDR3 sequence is CASSQSGRDEQFF. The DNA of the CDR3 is TGCGCCAGCAGCCAGTCCGGGCGGGATGAGCAGTTCTTC.

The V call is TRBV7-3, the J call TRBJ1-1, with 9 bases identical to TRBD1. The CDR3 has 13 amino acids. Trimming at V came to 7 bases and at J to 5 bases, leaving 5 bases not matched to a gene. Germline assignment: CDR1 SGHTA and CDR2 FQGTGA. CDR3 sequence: CASIPGTGTEAFF. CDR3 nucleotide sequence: TGTGCCAGCATTCCCGGGACAGGGACTGAAGCTTTCTTT.